The 18 T cell receptor beta chains below all came from one sample that was sequenced in a study of blood T cells in healthy people across ages (dated by TCRdb to about 2015). Library preparation used 5' RACE. The reads were generated on an Illumina HiSeq 2500. The second PCR ran for about 7 to 11 cycles and used a J-beta primer mix along with a sample-barcoded 5' primer. TCRdb reprocessed the public reads (quality trimming at Q25 with fastp, clone calling with MiXCR) and kept in-frame beta chains. Every entry covers one CDR3 protein and lists the most common genes and DNA from its rows. This sample gives around 820,000 distinct CDR3 sequences in total; roughly 25% of them show up just once. Approximately 4% of the sample is in the top ten clones. In addition, the sample was reused for a study of T cells of mothers and their children.

Sequenced: blood. Receptors originate from a boy between 10 and 17 years old in good health.

This clonotype was picked up a small number of times. The rearrangement uses TRBV11-2 and TRBJ2-3, with D unresolved. This CDR3 comprises 11 residues. Trimming took off 6 bases at V and 5 bases at J, with 6 bases between the two ends. Germline CDR1 is SGHAT and CDR2 is FQNNGV. CDR3 protein: CASRIKDTQYF. The CDR3 nucleotides read TGTGCCAGCAGAATCAAAGATACGCAGTATTTT.

The table lists this clonotype with a few counts. CDR3: CASAVSRETQYF. CDR3 bases: TGTGCCAGCGCCGTGAGCCGGGAGACCCAGTACTTC. J is TRBJ2-5 and V is TRBV28; no clear D. The V end was cut by 8 bases, the J end by 5 bases, with 12 bases between. The germline CDR1 and CDR2 sequences are MDHEN and SYDVKM. CDR3 length: 12 residues.

The rearrangement uses TRBV7-3 and TRBJ2-3; unclear D gene. From germline, CDR1 is SGHTA and CDR2 FQGTGA. The V gene lost 1 base and the J gene lost 5 bases, with 7 bases spanning the gap. The CDR3 has 13 amino acids. DNA for the CDR3: TGTGCCAGCAGCTTAATAGTAGGAGATACGCAGTATTTT. This codes for CASSLIVGDTQYF.

J is TRBJ2-1 and V is TRBV28; D is perhaps TRBD1 or TRBD2 (6 bases each). Germline CDR1 is MDHEN and CDR2 is SYDVKM. The CDR3 contains 14 residues. Trimming removed 10 bases from V and 3 bases from J, with 16 bases in between. For the CDR3, the DNA is TGTGCCACCTCAGAGGGGGGTCTCTACAATGAGCAGTTCTTC. Its protein product is CATSEGGLYNEQFF.

This sequence joins TRBV5-1 and TRBJ1-6; 10 nucleotides line up with TRBD1. CDR1 is SGHRS, CDR2 YFSETQ, per germline. The V segment lost 0 bases and the J segment 10 bases; nucleotides outside the gene matches: 4. The CDR3 consists of 15 residues. CDR3 loop: CASSLEGQGRSPLHF. DNA for the CDR3: TGCGCCAGCAGCTTGGAGGGACAGGGGAGATCACCCCTCCACTTT.

This clonotype turned up a few times. This sequence joins TRBV29-1 and TRBJ2-7; TRBD1 matches at 11 bases. The germline V gene has CDR1 SQVTM and CDR2 ANQGSEA. The J segment lost 0 bases and the V segment lost 5 bases, leaving 6 bases of the junction unmatched. This CDR3 has 15 residues. The CDR3 DNA reads TGCAGCGTTACTACCGGGACAGGGGGCTCCTACGAGCAGTACTTC. Amino acids: CSVTTGTGGSYEQYF.

The V and J genes are TRBV5-5 and TRBJ1-1; the D is unclear. The germline CDR1 and CDR2 sequences are SGHKS and YYEKEE (reference sequence). The CDR3 is 14 residues long. Between the trimmed V and J ends, which lost 2 bases and 2 bases, there was a span of 10 bases. CDR3 in amino acids: CASSFALENTEAFF. DNA of the CDR3: TGTGCCAGCAGCTTCGCCCTCGAAAACACTGAAGCTTTCTTT.

The V gene is TRBV9, the J gene TRBJ2-5; the match to TRBD1 covers 8 bases. The CDR3 covers 15 residues. Trimming at V came to 4 bases and at J to 5 bases, leaving 10 bases not matched to a gene. Germline V gives CDR1 SGDLS, CDR2 YYNGEE. CDR3 sequence reads: CASSLRDRSGETQYF. CDR3 DNA: TGTGCCAGCAGCCTGAGGGACAGGTCAGGCGAGACCCAGTACTTC.

This chain uses TRBV7-9 with TRBJ2-3; D assignment may be TRBD1 or TRBD2 (5 bases each). V lost 11 bases and J 6 bases, leaving 15 bases between the germline ends. This CDR3 spans 12 amino acids. Germline V CDR1 and CDR2: SEHNR, FQNEAQ (reference sequence). The CDR3 nucleotides read TGTGCCCCGGGGCGTAAAGAGGATACGCAGTATTTT. This translates into CAPGRKEDTQYF.

The chain recombines TRBV5-5 with TRBJ2-5; 7 nucleotides align to TRBD2. The end of the DNA aligns better with TRBJ2-1, so the J call may be wrong. The length of the CDR3 is 15 residues. Looked up from germline, CDR1 is SGHKS and CDR2 is YYEKEE (reference sequence). The CDR3 nucleotides read TGTGCCAGCAGCTACTATAGCGGGCGGGACAATGAGCAGTTCTTC. It specifies CASSYYSGRDNEQFF.

This clonotype was seen more than once but under ten times. The rearrangement uses TRBV30 and TRBJ2-1; 8 nucleotides match TRBD1. The V and J ends lost 1 base and 1 base, in that order; junction bases with no gene match: 0. The germline gives CDR1 GTSNPN, CDR2 SVGIG (reference sequence). CDR3 length: 14 amino acids. CDR3 coding DNA: TGTGCCTGGAGTGGGACAGGGTCCTACAATGAGCAGTTCTTC. This codes for CAWSGTGSYNEQFF.

The chain combines TRBV15 with TRBJ2-5; D is undetermined. V was clipped by 5 bases and J by 1 base, with 8 bases between them. Germline lookup yields CDR1 LNHNV and CDR2 YYDKDF (reference sequence). There are 13 residues in the CDR3. The CDR3 is CATSGPSQETQYF. CDR3 DNA sequence: TGTGCCACCAGCGGACCCTCCCAAGAGACCCAGTACTTC. The entire variable domain, with the rest obtained from reference TRBV15 and TRBJ2-5, is as follows: DAMVIQNPRYQVTQFGKPVTLSCSQTLNHNVMYWYQQKSSQAPKLLFHYYDKDFNNEADTPDNFQSRRPNTSFCFLDIRSPGLGDTAMYLCATSGPSQETQYFGPGTRLLVL.

This clonotype was detected a few times. The CDR3 is CASSQNVGQGRLNEQFF. CDR3 nucleotide sequence: TGCGCCAGCAGCCAGAATGTGGGACAGGGGAGACTCAATGAGCAGTTCTTC. The rearrangement uses TRBV4-3 and TRBJ2-1, with TRBD1 matching 10 bases. The junction had 11 bases not matched to a gene; V was cut back by 3 bases and J by 6 bases. Per germline, CDR1 LGHNA and CDR2 YSLEER. The CDR3 extends over 17 amino acids.

This clonotype turned up a few times. This CDR3 is CASSYADRPYEQYF. The CDR3 DNA follows: TGTGCCAGCAGTTACGCCGACCGCCCCTACGAGCAGTACTTC. The chain couples TRBV6-6 to TRBJ2-7; D call uncertain. This CDR3 is 14 amino acids long. Germline lookup yields CDR1 MNHNY and CDR2 SVGAGI (reference sequence). Between the trimmed V and J ends, which lost 2 bases and 2 bases, there was a span of 10 bases.

The chain employs TRBV5-6 and TRBJ2-1; TRBD2 is a possible D gene (6 bases). The CDR3 length is 17 residues. Germline assignment: CDR1 SGHDT and CDR2 YYEEEE. V shed 6 bases and J shed 7 bases, with 26 bases lying between them. CDR3 coding DNA: TGTGCCAGCACCCGACGAACGTGGGGGGTCGAGATGAATGAGCAGTTCTTC. It codes for CASTRRTWGVEMNEQFF.

With regard to this clonotype: The junction does not match germline at one end; this may be a read error. V and J are TRBV15 and TRBJ2-5; 9 bases are a match to TRBD1. The CDR3 sequence is 15 residues long. Per the germline V gene, CDR1 is LNHNV and CDR2 is YYDKDF (reference sequence). The CDR3 spells CVTSRRQGGQETQYF. DNA of the CDR3: TGTGTCACCAGCAGGAGACAGGGGGGACAAGAGACCCAGTACTTC.

This clonotype was seen ten or more times. The chain uses TRBV11-2 and TRBJ2-1; 8 nucleotides line up with TRBD1. Germline V lookup: CDR1 SGHAT, CDR2 FQNNGV. V shed 4 bases, J shed 2 bases, and the junction held 4 bases outside the gene matches. This CDR3 contains 15 residues. CDR3 loop: CASSSQGAPYNEQFF. CDR3 coding DNA: TGTGCCAGCAGCTCGCAGGGGGCCCCCTACAATGAGCAGTTCTTC.

This clonotype was observed a handful of times. The chain has TRBV6-1 and TRBJ2-5, with 14 bases identical to TRBD2. V dropped 8 bases and J dropped 5; count of bases not matched to a gene: 7. This CDR3 is 15 amino acids long. From germline, CDR1 is MNHNS and CDR2 SASEGT. CDR3 bases: TGTGCCAGCGGTGGACTAGCGGGGGGCGGTGAGACCCAGTACTTC. Translated: CASGGLAGGGETQYF.